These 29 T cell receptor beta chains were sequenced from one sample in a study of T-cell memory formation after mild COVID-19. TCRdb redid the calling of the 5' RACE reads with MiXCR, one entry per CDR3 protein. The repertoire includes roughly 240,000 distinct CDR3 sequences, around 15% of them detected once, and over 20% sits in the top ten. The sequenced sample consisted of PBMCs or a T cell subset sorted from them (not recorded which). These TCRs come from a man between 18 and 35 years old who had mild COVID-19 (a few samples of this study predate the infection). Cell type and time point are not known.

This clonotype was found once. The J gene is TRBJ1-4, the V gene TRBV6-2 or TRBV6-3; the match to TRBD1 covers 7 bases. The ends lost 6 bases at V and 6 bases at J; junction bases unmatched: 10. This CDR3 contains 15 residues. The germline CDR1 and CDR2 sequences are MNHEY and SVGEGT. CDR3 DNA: TGTGCCAGCAGCCGCCGACAGGGCGATGATGAAAAACTGTTTTTT. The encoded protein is CASSRRQGDDEKLFF.

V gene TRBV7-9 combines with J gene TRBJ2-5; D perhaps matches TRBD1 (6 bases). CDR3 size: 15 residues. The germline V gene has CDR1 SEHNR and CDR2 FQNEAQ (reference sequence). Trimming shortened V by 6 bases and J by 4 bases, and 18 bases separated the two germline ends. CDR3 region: CASSRSRGFRETQYF. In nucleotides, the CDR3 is TGTGCCAGCAGTCGAAGCAGGGGATTCAGAGAGACCCAGTACTTC.

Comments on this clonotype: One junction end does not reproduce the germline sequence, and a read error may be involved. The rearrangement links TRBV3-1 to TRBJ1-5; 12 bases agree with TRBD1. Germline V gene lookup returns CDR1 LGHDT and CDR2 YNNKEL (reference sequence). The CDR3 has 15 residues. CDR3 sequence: CASSQGTGGDQPQHF. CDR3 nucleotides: TGTGCCAGCAGTCAAGGGACAGGGGGCGATCAGCCCCAGCATTTT.

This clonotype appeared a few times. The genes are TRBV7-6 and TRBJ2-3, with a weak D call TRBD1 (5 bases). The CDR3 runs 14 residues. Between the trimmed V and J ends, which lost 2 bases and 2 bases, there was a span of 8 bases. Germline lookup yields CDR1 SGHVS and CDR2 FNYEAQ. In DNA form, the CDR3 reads TGTGCCAGCAGCTTACAGGGTATCACAGATACGCAGTATTTT. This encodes CASSLQGITDTQYF.

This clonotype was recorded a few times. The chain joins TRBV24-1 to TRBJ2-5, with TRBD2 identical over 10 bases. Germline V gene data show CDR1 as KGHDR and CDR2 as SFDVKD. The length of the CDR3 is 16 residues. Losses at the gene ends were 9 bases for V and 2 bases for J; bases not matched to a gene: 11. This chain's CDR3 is CATHARLAGAQETQYF. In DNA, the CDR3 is TGTGCCACCCACGCCCGGCTAGCGGGGGCACAAGAGACCCAGTACTTC.

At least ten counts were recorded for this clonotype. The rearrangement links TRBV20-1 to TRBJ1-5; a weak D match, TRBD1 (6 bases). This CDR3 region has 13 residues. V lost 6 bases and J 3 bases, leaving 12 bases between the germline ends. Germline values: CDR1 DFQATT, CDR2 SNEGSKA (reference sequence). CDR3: CSARGQNNQPQHF. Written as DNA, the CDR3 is TGCAGTGCCCGGGGGCAGAACAATCAGCCCCAGCATTTT.

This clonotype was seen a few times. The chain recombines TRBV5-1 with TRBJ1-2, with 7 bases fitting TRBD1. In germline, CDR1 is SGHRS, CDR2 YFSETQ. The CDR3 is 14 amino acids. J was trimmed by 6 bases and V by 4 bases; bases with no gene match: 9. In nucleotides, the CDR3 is TGCGCCAGCAGCCCCGCGACAGGGCCCCATGGCTACACCTTC. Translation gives CASSPATGPHGYTF.

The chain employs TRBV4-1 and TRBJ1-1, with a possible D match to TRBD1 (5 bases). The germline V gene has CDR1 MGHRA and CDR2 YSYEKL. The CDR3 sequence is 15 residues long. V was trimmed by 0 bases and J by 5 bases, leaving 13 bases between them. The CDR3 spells CASSQEPGGTTEAFF. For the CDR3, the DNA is TGCGCCAGCAGCCAAGAACCGGGGGGAACGACTGAAGCTTTCTTT.

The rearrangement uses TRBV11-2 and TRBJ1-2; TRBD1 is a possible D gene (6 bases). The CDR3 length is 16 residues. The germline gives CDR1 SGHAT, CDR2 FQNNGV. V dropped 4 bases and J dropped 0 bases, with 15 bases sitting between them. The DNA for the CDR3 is TGTGCCAGCAGCTACGGACGGGGGCTGGCTAACTATGGCTACACCTTC. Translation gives CASSYGRGLANYGYTF.

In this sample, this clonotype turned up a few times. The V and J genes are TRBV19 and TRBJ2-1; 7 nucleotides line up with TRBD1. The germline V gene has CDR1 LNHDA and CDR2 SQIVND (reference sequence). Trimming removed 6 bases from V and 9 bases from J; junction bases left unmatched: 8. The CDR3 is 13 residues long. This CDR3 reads CASSLDRRSEQFF. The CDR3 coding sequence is TGTGCCAGTAGCCTGGACAGGAGGAGTGAGCAGTTCTTC.

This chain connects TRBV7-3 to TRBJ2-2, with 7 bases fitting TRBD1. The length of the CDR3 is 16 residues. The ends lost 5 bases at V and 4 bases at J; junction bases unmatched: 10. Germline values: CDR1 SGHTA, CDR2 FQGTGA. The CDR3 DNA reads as TGTGCCAGCAGCCCGTTTAAGGGGGCCTCCACCGGGGAGCTGTTTTTT. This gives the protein CASSPFKGASTGELFF. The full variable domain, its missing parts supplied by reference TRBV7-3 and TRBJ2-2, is GAGVSQTPSNKVTEKGKYVELRCDPISGHTALYWYRQSLGQGPEFLIYFQGTGAADDSGLPNDRFFAVRPEGSVSTLKIQRTERGDSAVYLCASSPFKGASTGELFFGEGSRLTVL.

For the CDR3, the DNA is TGCAGCGTTCGACAGGGAGACACTGAAGCTTTCTTT. It yields the protein CSVRQGDTEAFF. The chain recombines TRBV29-1 with TRBJ1-1; 7 bases line up with TRBD1. The V and J ends lost 5 bases and 3 bases, in that order; junction bases with no gene match: 3. The germline V gene encodes CDR1 SQVTM and CDR2 ANQGSEA. The CDR3 spans 12 residues. Filled out from reference TRBV29-1 and TRBJ1-1, the complete variable domain reads SAVISQKPSRDICQRGTSLTIQCQVDSQVTMMFWYRQQPGQSLTLIATANQGSEATYESGFVIDKFPISRPNLTFSTLTVSNMSPEDSSIYLCSVRQGDTEAFFGQGTRLTVV.

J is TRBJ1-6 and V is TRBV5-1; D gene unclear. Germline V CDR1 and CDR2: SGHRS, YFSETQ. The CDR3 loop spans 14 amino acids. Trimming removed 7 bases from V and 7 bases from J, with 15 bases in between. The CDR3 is CASQSTVSNSPLHF. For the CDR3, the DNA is TGCGCCAGCCAATCCACGGTCTCCAATTCACCCCTCCACTTT. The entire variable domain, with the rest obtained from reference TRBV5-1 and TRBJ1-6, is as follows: KAGVTQTPRYLIKTRGQQVTLSCSPISGHRSVSWYQQTPGQGLQFLFEYFSETQRNKGNFPGRFSGRQFSNSRSEMNVSTLELGDSALYLCASQSTVSNSPLHFGNGTRLTVT.

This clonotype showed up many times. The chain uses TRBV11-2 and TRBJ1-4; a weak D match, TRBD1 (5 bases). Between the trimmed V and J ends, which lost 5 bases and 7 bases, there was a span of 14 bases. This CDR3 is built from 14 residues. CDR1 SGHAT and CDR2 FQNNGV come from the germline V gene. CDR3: CASSQQEFSEKLFF. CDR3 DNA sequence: TGTGCCAGCAGCCAACAGGAATTTAGTGAAAAACTGTTTTTT.

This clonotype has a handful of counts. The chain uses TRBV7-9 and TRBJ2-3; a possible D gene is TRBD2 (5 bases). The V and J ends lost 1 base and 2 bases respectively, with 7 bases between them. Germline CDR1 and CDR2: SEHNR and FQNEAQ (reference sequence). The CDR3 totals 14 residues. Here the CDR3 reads CASSLVDYTDTQYF. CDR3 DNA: TGTGCCAGCAGCTTAGTTGACTACACAGATACGCAGTATTTT.

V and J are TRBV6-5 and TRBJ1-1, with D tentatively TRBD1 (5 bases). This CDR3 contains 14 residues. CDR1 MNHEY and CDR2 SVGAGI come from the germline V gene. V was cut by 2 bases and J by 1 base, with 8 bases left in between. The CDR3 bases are TGTGCCAGCAGTTACGGGGGTTCGAACACTGAAGCTTTCTTT. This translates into CASSYGGSNTEAFF.

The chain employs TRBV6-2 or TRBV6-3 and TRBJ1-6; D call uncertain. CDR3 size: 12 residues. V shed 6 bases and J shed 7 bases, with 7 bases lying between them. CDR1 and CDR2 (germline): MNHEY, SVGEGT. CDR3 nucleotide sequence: TGTGCCAGCAGGCCGCTGAATTCACCCCTCCACTTT. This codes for CASRPLNSPLHF.

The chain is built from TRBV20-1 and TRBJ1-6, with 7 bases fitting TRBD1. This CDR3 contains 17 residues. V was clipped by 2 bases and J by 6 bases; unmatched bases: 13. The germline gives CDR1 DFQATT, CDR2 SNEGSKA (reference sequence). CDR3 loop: CSARSGTAKGFNSPLHF. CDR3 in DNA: TGCAGTGCTAGATCTGGGACAGCCAAAGGGTTTAATTCACCCCTCCACTTT.

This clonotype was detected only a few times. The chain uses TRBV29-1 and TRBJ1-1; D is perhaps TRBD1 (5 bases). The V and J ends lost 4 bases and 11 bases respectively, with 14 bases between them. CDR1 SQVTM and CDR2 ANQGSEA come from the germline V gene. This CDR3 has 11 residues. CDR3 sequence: CSVADRGKAFF. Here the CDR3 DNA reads TGCAGCGTTGCGGACCGGGGGAAGGCTTTCTTT.

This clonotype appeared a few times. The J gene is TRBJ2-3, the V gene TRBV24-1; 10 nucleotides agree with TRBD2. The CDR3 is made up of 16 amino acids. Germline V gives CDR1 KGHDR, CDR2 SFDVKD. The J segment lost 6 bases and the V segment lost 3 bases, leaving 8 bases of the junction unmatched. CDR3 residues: CATSDPGLASIDTQYF. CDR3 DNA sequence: TGTGCCACCAGTGATCCGGGACTAGCGTCGATTGATACGCAGTATTTT.

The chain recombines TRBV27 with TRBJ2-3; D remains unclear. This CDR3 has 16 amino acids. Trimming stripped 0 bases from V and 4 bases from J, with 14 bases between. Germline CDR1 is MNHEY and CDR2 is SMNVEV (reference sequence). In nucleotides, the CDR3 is TGTGCCAGCAGTTTATCCCCCACCGCTCCTGCAGATACGCAGTATTTT. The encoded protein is CASSLSPTAPADTQYF.

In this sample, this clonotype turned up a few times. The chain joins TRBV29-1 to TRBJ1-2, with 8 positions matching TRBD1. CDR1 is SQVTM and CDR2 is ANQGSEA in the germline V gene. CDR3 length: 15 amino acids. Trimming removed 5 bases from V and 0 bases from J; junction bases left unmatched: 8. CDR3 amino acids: CSVRQGAMANYGYTF. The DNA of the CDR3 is TGCAGCGTTCGGCAGGGGGCAATGGCTAACTATGGCTACACCTTC. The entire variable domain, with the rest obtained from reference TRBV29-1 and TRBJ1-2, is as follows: SAVISQKPSRDICQRGTSLTIQCQVDSQVTMMFWYRQQPGQSLTLIATANQGSEATYESGFVIDKFPISRPNLTFSTLTVSNMSPEDSSIYLCSVRQGAMANYGYTFGSGTRLTVV.

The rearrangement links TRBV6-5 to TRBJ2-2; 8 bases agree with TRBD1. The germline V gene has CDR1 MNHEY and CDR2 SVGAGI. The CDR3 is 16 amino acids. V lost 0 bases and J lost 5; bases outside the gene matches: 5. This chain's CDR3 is CASSYSPGGFTGELFF. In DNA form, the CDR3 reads TGTGCCAGCAGTTACTCTCCAGGGGGCTTTACCGGGGAGCTGTTTTTT.

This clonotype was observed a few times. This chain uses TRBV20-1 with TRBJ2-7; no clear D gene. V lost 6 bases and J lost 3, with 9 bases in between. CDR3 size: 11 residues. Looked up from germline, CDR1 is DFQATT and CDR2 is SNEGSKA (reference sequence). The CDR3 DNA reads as TGCAGTGCCCCAGGAGACTACGAGCAGTACGTC. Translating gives CSAPGDYEQYV.

CDR3 coding DNA: TGCAGTGCTACCCCGGACGGCCGGCTTAGTAATTCACCCCTCCACTTT. It translates to CSATPDGRLSNSPLHF. The chain combines TRBV20-1 with TRBJ1-6; no firm D call. V was cut by 4 bases and J by 6 bases, with 19 bases left in between. From germline, CDR1 is DFQATT and CDR2 SNEGSKA (reference sequence). The CDR3 covers 16 residues.

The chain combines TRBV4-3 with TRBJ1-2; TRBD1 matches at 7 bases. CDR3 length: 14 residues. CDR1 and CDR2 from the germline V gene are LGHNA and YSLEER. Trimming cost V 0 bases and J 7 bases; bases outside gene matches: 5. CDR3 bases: TGCGCCAGCAGCCAAGACCGACAGGGCTCTGGCTACACCTTC. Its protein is CASSQDRQGSGYTF.

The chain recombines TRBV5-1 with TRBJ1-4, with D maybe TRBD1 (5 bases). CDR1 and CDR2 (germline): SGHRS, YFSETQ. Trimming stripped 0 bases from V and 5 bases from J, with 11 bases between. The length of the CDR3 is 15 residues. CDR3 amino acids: CASSLGEAGNEKLFF. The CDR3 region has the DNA TGCGCCAGCAGCTTGGGTGAGGCAGGGAATGAAAAACTGTTTTTT.

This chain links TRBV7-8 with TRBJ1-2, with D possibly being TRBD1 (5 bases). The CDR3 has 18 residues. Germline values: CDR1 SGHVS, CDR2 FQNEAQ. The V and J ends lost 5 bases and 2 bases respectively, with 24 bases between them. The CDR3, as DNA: TGTGCCAGCAGCCCTTTGGAACGGGGCCGTCGGCGAAACTATGGCTACACCTTC. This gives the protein CASSPLERGRRRNYGYTF.

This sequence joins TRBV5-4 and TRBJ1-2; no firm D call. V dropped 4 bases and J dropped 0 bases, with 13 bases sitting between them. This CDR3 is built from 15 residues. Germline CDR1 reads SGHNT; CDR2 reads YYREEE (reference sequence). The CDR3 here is CASSRMDGSNYGYTF. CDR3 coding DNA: TGTGCCAGCAGCAGGATGGACGGATCTAACTATGGCTACACCTTC. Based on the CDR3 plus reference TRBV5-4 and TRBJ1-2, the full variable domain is ETGVTQSPTHLIKTRGQQVTLRCSSQSGHNTVSWYQQALGQGPQFIFQYYREEENGRGNFPPRFSGLQFPNYSSELNVNALELDDSALYLCASSRMDGSNYGYTFGSGTRLTVV.